This T cell receptor beta chain was found in a study of T cells in Graves' hyperthyroidism and ophthalmopathy. Looking at the study overall: Peripheral blood was drawn at first diagnosis, prior to all treatment.

Authors of the study amplified TCR beta CDR3 regions from RNA transcripts. A set of HTBI primers served as the primers for a first-round RT-PCR of the TCR CDR3. TCRdb called the multiplex PCR reads again in MiXCR, with one record for every CDR3 protein. The sample contains hundreds of thousands of distinct CDR3 sequences, 30% to 40% of which appear only once. CDR1 and CDR2 from the germline V gene are LGHNA and YNFKEQ. The CDR3 extends over 15 amino acids. The germline V and J ends were trimmed by 4 bases and 3 bases, with 15 bases remaining between them. The PBMCs were taken from less than 11 ml of fresh peripheral blood. This clonotype was counted at least ten times.

This TCR derives from a woman between 35 and 50 years old with Graves' hyperthyroidism. The rearrangement links TRBV4-2 to TRBJ2-5; D remains unclear. Sequencing was performed on blood. CDR3 in DNA: TGTGCCAGCAGCCTAAGTCCCGGCAGCAAAGAGACCCAGTACTTC. This sequence encodes CASSLSPGSKETQYF.